These 25 T cell receptor beta chains were sequenced from one sample in a study of T cells after yellow fever vaccination. TCRdb independently ran MiXCR on the 5' RACE reads; one entry per CDR3 protein. Found here are 50,000 to 60,000 distinct CDR3 sequences, approximately 5.5% of them singletons; the top ten hold 25% to 40%. The sample in question was PBMCs, either bulk or a sorted T-cell subset (CD4+, CD8+, memory, or dextramer-sorted; not recorded which), obtained on the day of the yellow fever booster vaccination. Receptor source: a man aged 18-30 years who received the YFV17D yellow fever vaccine.

The chain employs TRBV12-3 or TRBV12-4 and TRBJ2-7, with D uncertain. The V end lost 1 base, the J end lost 6 bases, and 10 bases lay between the germline ends. This CDR3 spans 13 amino acids. The CDR3 spells CASSLGPVREQYV. CDR3 DNA sequence: TGTGCCAGCAGTTTAGGGCCGGTACGCGAGCAGTACGTC.

This chain's CDR3 is CASSRQGSYQPQHF. The CDR3 DNA is TGTGCCAGCAGTAGGCAGGGATCTTACCAGCCCCAGCATTTT. The V gene is TRBV27, the J gene TRBJ1-5, with D possibly being TRBD1 (5 bases). The CDR3 spans 14 residues. Germline V gene data show CDR1 as MNHEY and CDR2 as SMNVEV (reference sequence). V lost 5 bases and J lost 7, with 15 bases in between.

This clonotype was counted many times. The CDR3 is CSARDAGRNTGELFF. Written as DNA, the CDR3 is TGCAGTGCTAGAGACGCGGGGCGGAACACCGGGGAGCTGTTTTTT. V usage is TRBV20-1 and J usage is TRBJ2-2; possible D gene TRBD2, 6 bases. V dropped 0 bases and J dropped 1 base, with 9 bases sitting between them. Germline lookup yields CDR1 DFQATT and CDR2 SNEGSKA (reference sequence). The CDR3 has 15 residues.

A few counts support this clonotype. The chain joins TRBV12-3 or TRBV12-4 to TRBJ2-3, with D possibly being TRBD2 (5 bases). V was clipped by 10 bases and J by 2 bases, with 19 bases between them. The CDR3 has 15 amino acids. The DNA for the CDR3 is TGTGCCACCCACCCACGGGGTTACCCCACAGATACGCAGTATTTT. Residues: CATHPRGYPTDTQYF.

This clonotype was counted only a few times. V and J are TRBV12-3 or TRBV12-4 and TRBJ2-7; D remains ambiguous. The CDR3 has 11 amino acids. V gave up 4 bases and J gave up 3 bases, with 4 bases separating them. In DNA, the CDR3 is TGTGCCAGCAGTTCCCACTACGAGCAGTACTTC. It encodes CASSSHYEQYF.

This clonotype was counted many times. The chain has TRBV6-1 and TRBJ2-2; tentatively, D is TRBD1 (5 bases). This CDR3 is 18 amino acids long. V lost 5 bases and J lost 2, with 21 bases in between. Germline V lookup: CDR1 MNHNS, CDR2 SASEGT. The CDR3 sequence is CASSPQSPMTANTGELFF. The CDR3 region has the DNA TGTGCCAGCAGTCCCCAGTCCCCTATGACAGCAAACACCGGGGAGCTGTTTTTT.

This clonotype has more than one count but fewer than ten. The CDR3 reads CASSLSAGADYNEQFF. The CDR3 nucleotides read TGTGCCAGCAGTTTATCGGCGGGGGCCGATTACAATGAGCAGTTCTTC. The chain uses TRBV27 and TRBJ2-1, with D possibly TRBD2 on 7 matching bases. Germline values: CDR1 MNHEY, CDR2 SMNVEV (reference sequence). V shed 0 bases and J shed 4 bases, with 13 bases lying between them. The CDR3 contains 16 residues.

This clonotype showed up many times. The chain is built from TRBV7-9 and TRBJ1-1; D gene ambiguous. Between the trimmed V and J ends, which lost 2 bases and 2 bases, there was a span of 9 bases. Germline lookup yields CDR1 SEHNR and CDR2 FQNEAQ (reference sequence). The CDR3 has 14 residues. The chain's CDR3 is CASSLLPGNTEAFF. The CDR3 region has the DNA TGTGCCAGCAGCTTATTACCGGGTAACACTGAAGCTTTCTTT.

Ten or more counts support this clonotype. The genes are TRBV7-2 and TRBJ2-7, with 8 bases fitting TRBD2. The junction had 3 bases not matched to a gene; V was cut back by 3 bases and J by 2 bases. The CDR3 consists of 14 residues. Germline V gene lookup returns CDR1 SGHTA and CDR2 FQGNSA. In DNA form, the CDR3 reads TGTGCCAGCAGCTTTTACGGGGGGGCCTACGAGCAGTACGTC. This encodes CASSFYGGAYEQYV.

This clonotype was counted a few times. V gene TRBV7-9 combines with J gene TRBJ1-2; D is ambiguous. The CDR3 length is 13 residues. Germline V CDR1 and CDR2: SEHNR, FQNEAQ (reference sequence). V dropped 5 bases and J dropped 6 bases, with 13 bases sitting between them. Written as DNA, the CDR3 is TGTGCCAGCAGCCCGAAACAGTTAAATGGCTACACCTTC. Translating it yields CASSPKQLNGYTF.

This clonotype was seen a few times. This chain uses TRBV7-2 with TRBJ2-3, with a possible D match to TRBD2 (6 bases). The CDR3 spans 15 residues. V lost 1 base to trimming and J lost 4 bases, with 12 bases between them. Germline CDR1 and CDR2: SGHTA and FQGNSA. The CDR3: CASSLGRDSSDTQYF. CDR3 sequence (DNA): TGTGCCAGCAGCTTAGGACGGGACTCTTCAGATACGCAGTATTTT.

This clonotype was recorded at least ten times. The chain links TRBV6-2 or TRBV6-3 to TRBJ1-1; 11 positions agree with TRBD1. Germline V gives CDR1 MNHEY, CDR2 SVGEGT. V shed 6 bases and J 2 bases; nucleotides not matched to a gene: 5. The CDR3 extends over 15 amino acids. The CDR3 spells CASSPDRGLNTEAFF. The CDR3 DNA reads TGTGCCAGCAGCCCGGACAGGGGGCTTAACACTGAAGCTTTCTTT.

This chain links TRBV7-2 with TRBJ1-1; D gene ambiguous. The CDR3 runs 13 residues. From germline, CDR1 is SGHTA and CDR2 FQGNSA. V was shortened by 3 bases and J by 6 bases, with 11 bases between the two germline ends. CDR3 sequence (DNA): TGTGCCAGCAGCTTCAGGAGGATCGCTGAAGCTTTCTTT. As protein: CASSFRRIAEAFF.

This clonotype occurred a few times. V is TRBV11-3 and J is TRBJ2-7, with TRBD1 matching over 7 bases. CDR1 is SGHNT and CDR2 is YENEEA in the germline V gene. V shed 6 bases and J 4 bases; nucleotides not matched to a gene: 12. This CDR3 comprises 15 residues. The CDR3: CASSQIGQAPYEQYV. In DNA, the CDR3 is TGTGCCAGCAGTCAGATAGGACAGGCACCTTACGAGCAGTACGTC.

This clonotype was detected a few times. Here the CDR3 DNA reads TGTGCCAGCAGCTGGGGACAGGGCTATAATTCACCCCTCCACTTT. This translates into CASSWGQGYNSPLHF. This chain uses TRBV13 with TRBJ1-6, with TRBD1 matching 9 bases. CDR3 length equals 15 residues. V lost 4 bases and J lost 3; bases outside the gene matches: 1. Per germline, CDR1 PRHDT and CDR2 FYEKMQ (reference sequence).

This clonotype has ten or more counts. This chain uses TRBV6-2 or TRBV6-3 with TRBJ2-4; D is perhaps TRBD1 (6 bases). The V end lost 0 bases, the J end lost 4 bases, and 22 bases lay between the germline ends. Germline V gene data show CDR1 as MNHEY and CDR2 as SVGEGT. The CDR3 has 19 residues. CDR3: CASSYSIPVTGQAKNIQYF. CDR3 nucleotides: TGTGCCAGCAGTTACTCCATTCCCGTGACAGGTCAGGCGAAAAACATTCAGTACTTC.

The chain joins TRBV5-1 to TRBJ1-1; TRBD1 is a possible D gene (5 bases). This CDR3 is built from 12 residues. Germline V gene sequence: CDR1 SGHRS, CDR2 YFSETQ. V dropped 0 bases and J dropped 7 bases, with 7 bases sitting between them. The CDR3 nucleotides read TGCGCCAGCAGCTTGGCCGGGGGTGAAGCTTTCTTT. Translated, it gives CASSLAGGEAFF.

The table lists this clonotype with many counts. J is TRBJ1-1 and V is TRBV7-2, with D possibly being TRBD1 (5 bases). V was shortened by 2 bases and J by 4 bases, with 14 bases between the two germline ends. Looked up from germline, CDR1 is SGHTA and CDR2 is FQGNSA. This CDR3 spans 15 amino acids. The chain's CDR3 is CASSLTQGGSTEAFF. The DNA for the CDR3 is TGTGCCAGCAGCTTAACGCAGGGTGGGAGCACTGAAGCTTTCTTT.

This chain's CDR3 is CASSLTRGAFYEQYF. CDR3 DNA sequence: TGTGCCAGCAGCTTAACGCGGGGCGCATTCTACGAGCAGTACTTC. This chain links TRBV7-2 with TRBJ2-7, with a tentative D call TRBD2 (6 bases). This CDR3 region has 15 residues. CDR1 is SGHTA, CDR2 FQGNSA, per germline. V was pared by 2 bases and J by 3 bases, with 14 bases between.

This clonotype was detected ten times or more. This rearrangement joins TRBV29-1 to TRBJ1-1; 8 nucleotides align to TRBD1. Trimming removed 6 bases from V and 2 bases from J; junction bases left unmatched: 11. Germline CDR1 and CDR2: SQVTM and ANQGSEA. This CDR3 has 15 amino acids. The CDR3 spells CSVTTRTGKNTEAFF. The CDR3, as DNA: TGCAGCGTGACCACGCGGACAGGGAAAAACACTGAAGCTTTCTTT.

This clonotype was detected ten times or more. This rearrangement joins TRBV29-1 to TRBJ1-1; 9 bases match TRBD1. The V segment lost 6 bases and the J segment 4 bases; nucleotides outside the gene matches: 6. Germline CDR1 reads SQVTM; CDR2 reads ANQGSEA. The CDR3 consists of 13 residues. The CDR3 coding sequence is TGCAGCGTCAACAGGGGGCCTGGCACTGAAGCTTTCTTT. Translated: CSVNRGPGTEAFF.

This clonotype was counted a few times. V usage is TRBV7-9 and J usage is TRBJ1-2, with 8 bases identical to TRBD1. Germline V gene lookup returns CDR1 SEHNR and CDR2 FQNEAQ (reference sequence). V trimming: 1 base; J trimming: 6 bases; junction bases outside the gene matches: 10. The CDR3 contains 16 residues. CDR3 coding DNA: TGTGCCAGCAGCTTAGAGGTCGGGACAGGATGGAATGGCTACACCTTC. It codes for CASSLEVGTGWNGYTF.

This clonotype was seen only a few times. The chain couples TRBV5-8 to TRBJ2-5; TRBD2 aligns across 12 bases. This CDR3 comprises 15 residues. J lost 4 bases, V lost 3 bases, and 4 bases had no gene match. Germline V CDR1 and CDR2: SGHTS, YDEGEE. In nucleotides, the CDR3 is TGTGCCAGCAGCTGGACTAGCGGGGAGGTAGAGACCCAGTACTTC. Translating gives CASSWTSGEVETQYF. The full variable domain, its missing parts supplied by reference TRBV5-8 and TRBJ2-5, is EAGVTQSPTHLIKTRGQQATLRCSPISGHTSVYWYQQALGLGLQFLLWYDEGEERNRGNFPPRFSGRQFPNYSSELNVNALELEDSALYLCASSWTSGEVETQYFGPGTRLLVL.

This clonotype was recorded once. The V gene is TRBV11-2, the J gene TRBJ2-1, with TRBD2 matching 9 bases. Per the germline V gene, CDR1 is SGHAT and CDR2 is FQNNGV. V shed 4 bases and J 1 base; nucleotides not matched to a gene: 5. The CDR3 loop spans 16 amino acids. The CDR3 DNA sequence: TGTGCCAGCAGCTGGGCGGGGGGGCAATCCTACAATGAGCAGTTCTTC. Protein: CASSWAGGQSYNEQFF.

Ten or more counts support this clonotype. The chain recombines TRBV7-6 with TRBJ2-5, with D uncertain. The length of the CDR3 is 13 residues. Germline V CDR1 and CDR2: SGHVS, FNYEAQ. V was clipped by 4 bases and J by 5 bases, with 11 bases between them. The CDR3 DNA is TGTGCCAGCAGCTCCCTTCCCGGGGAGACCCAGTACTTC. Encoded protein: CASSSLPGETQYF.